Sequencing of this T cell receptor beta chain was carried out in a study of blood T cell repertoires in COVID-19. Study at large: Some COVID-19 samples were acute and others convalescent; all came from the United States, Italy and Spain.

The assay was immunoSEQ multiplex PCR, and TCRdb's table has in-frame clones only and misses some. The sample has 140,000 to 150,000 clones, approximately 80% seen once. Deletions cut 4 bases from V and 7 bases from J, with 11 bases between. The CDR3 totals 12 residues. CDR1 is MGHDK and CDR2 is SYGVNS in the germline V gene. The chain combines TRBV25-1 with TRBJ2-7; D gene unclear. Material: peripheral blood. The sequence was collected from a human donor in a cohort sampled during active COVID-19. The CDR3 region is CASSGGPPEQYF. The CDR3 nucleotides are TGTGCCAGCAGTGGTGGGCCCCCTGAGCAGTACTTC.